This TCR beta chain derives from a study of T cell responses to AZD1222 COVID-19 vaccine. Some clones are missing from TCRdb's copy, which holds only in-frame ones; the method was immunoSEQ multiplex PCR. Of around 66,000 clones in the sample, 85% to 90% are singletons; the top ten hold 4.5% to 5%. This CDR3 comprises 12 residues. Germline V gene sequence: CDR1 GTSNPN, CDR2 SVGIG (reference sequence). Trimming cost V 0 bases and J 11 bases, with 13 bases left between them. Regarding this clone: Its antigen remains unknown.

Study results and limitations: Once two AZD1222 doses were given, Spike-specific TCR breadth and depth went up.

The V call is TRBV30, the J call TRBJ1-1; a possible D gene is TRBD1 (5 bases). The TCR sequence derives from an adult who received the MenACWY meningococcal vaccine as a control. This sample comprised peripheral blood, obtained 28 days after the second dose of the MenACWY control vaccine. CDR3 bases: TGTGCCTGGAGTGTGACACCGGGGGACGCTTTCTTT. It codes for CAWSVTPGDAFF.